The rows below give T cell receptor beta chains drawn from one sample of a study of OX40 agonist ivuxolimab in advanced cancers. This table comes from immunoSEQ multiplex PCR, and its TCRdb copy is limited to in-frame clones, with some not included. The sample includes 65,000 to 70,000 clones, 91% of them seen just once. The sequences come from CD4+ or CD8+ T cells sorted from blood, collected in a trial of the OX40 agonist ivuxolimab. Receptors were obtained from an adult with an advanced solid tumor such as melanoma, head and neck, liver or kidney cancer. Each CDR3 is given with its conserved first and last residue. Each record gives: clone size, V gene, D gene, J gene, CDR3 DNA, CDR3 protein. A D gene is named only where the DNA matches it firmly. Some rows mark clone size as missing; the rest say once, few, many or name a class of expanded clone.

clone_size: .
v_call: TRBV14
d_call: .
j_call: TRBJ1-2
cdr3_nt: TGTGCCAGCAGCCAAGAGAGGGGCTGGCGTTATGGCTACACCTTC
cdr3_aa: CASSQERGWRYGYTF

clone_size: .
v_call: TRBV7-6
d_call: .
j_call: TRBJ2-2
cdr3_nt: TGTGCCAGCAGCTTTTCAGTGGCCGGTACCACCGGGGAGCTGTTTTTT
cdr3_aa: CASSFSVAGTTGELFF

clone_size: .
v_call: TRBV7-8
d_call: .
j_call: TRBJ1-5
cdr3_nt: TGTGCCAGCAGCTTAGAGAGACAGCCTGGGAATCAGCCCCAGCATTTT
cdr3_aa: CASSLERQPGNQPQHF

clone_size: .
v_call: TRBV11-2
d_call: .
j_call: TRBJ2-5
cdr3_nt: TGTGCCAGCAGCTCCCTTCCTCCGACTAGTCGGTTCGAGACCCAGTACTTC
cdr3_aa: CASSSLPPTSRFETQYF

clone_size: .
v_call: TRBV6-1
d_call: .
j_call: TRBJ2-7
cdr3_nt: TGTGCCAGCAGTGGGGGCGGGGCTAGCGTCTACGAGCAGTACTTC
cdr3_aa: CASSGGGASVYEQYF

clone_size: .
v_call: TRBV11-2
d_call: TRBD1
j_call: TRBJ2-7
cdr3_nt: TGTGCCAGCAGCTTAGTGCAGGGGGCGATTTACGAGCAGTACTTC
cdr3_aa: CASSLVQGAIYEQYF

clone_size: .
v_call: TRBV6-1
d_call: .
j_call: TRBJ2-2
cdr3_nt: TGTGCCAGCGTAAGGGCTGGGACCCAAACCGGGGAGCTGTTTTTT
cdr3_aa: CASVRAGTQTGELFF

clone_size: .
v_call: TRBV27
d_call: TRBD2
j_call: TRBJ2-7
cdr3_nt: TGTGCCAGCAGTCACTTACGGGGGGGGGCAGGGGCATCCTACGAGCAGTACTTC
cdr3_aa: CASSHLRGGAGASYEQYF

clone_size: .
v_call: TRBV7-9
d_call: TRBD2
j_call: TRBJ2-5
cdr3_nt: TGTGCCAGCAGCTTAGATGGCGGGGGACAAGAGACCCAGTACTTC
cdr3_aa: CASSLDGGGQETQYF

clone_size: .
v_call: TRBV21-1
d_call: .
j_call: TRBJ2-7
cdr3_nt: TGTGCCAGCAGCAACTCCTTGACACCCGAGCAGTACTTC
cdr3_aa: CASSNSLTPEQYF

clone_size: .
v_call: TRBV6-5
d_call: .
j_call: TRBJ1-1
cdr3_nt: TGTGCCAGCAGTTACTCGATCTGGGATGAAGCTTTCTTT
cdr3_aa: CASSYSIWDEAFF

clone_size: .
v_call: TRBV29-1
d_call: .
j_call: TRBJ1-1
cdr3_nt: TGCACCCCTGAGCGGGGGACTGAAGCTTTCTTT
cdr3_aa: CTPERGTEAFF

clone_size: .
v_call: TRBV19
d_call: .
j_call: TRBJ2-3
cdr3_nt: TGTGCCAGTAGTATAGTTAAGGCCGCTGGACTGGGAAGCACAGATACGCAGTATTTT
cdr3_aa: CASSIVKAAGLGSTDTQYF

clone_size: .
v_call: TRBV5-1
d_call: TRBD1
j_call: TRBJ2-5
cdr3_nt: TGCGCCAGCAGTTTGGACAGGGGAAGAGAGACCCAGTACTTC
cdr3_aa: CASSLDRGRETQYF

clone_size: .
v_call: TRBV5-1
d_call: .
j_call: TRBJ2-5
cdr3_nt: TGCGCCAGCAGCTTGGTTACGGGGGACGAGACCCAGTACTTC
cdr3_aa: CASSLVTGDETQYF

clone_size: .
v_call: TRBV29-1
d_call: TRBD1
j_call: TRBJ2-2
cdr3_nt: TGCAGCGTTGCACCACAGGGGAGCGGGGAGCTGTTTTTT
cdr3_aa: CSVAPQGSGELFF

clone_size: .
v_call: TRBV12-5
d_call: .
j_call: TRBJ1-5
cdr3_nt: TGTGCTAGTGCTAGGGATGGACAGCCCCAGCATTTT
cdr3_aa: CASARDGQPQHF

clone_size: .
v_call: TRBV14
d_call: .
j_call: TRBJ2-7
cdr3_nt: TGTGCCAGCAGCACATGGACTGCGAGCTCCTACGAGCAGTACTTC
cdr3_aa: CASSTWTASSYEQYF

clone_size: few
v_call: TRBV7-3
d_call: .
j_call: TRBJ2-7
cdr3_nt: TGTGCCAGCAGCCCGGGATTGTGGTGTTTCTACGAGCAGTACTTC
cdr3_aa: CASSPGLWCFYEQYF

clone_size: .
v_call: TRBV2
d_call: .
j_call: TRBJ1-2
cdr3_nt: TGTGCCAGCAGTGAACAGGGTTCGGGGTATGGCTACACCTTC
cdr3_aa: CASSEQGSGYGYTF

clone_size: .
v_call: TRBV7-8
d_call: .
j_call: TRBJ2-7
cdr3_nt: TGTGCCAGCAGCTTAGGCATTTCGGGGACGAGCTCCTACGAGCAGTACTTC
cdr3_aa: CASSLGISGTSSYEQYF

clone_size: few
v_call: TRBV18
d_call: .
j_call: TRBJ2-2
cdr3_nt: TGTGCCAGCTCACCATTAGAGGGTCAGATCAACACCGGGGAGCTGTTTTTT
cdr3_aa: CASSPLEGQINTGELFF

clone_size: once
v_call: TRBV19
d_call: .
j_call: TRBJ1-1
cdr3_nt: TGTGCCAGTAGTATCCAGAGTGAAGCTTTCTTT
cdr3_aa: CASSIQSEAFF

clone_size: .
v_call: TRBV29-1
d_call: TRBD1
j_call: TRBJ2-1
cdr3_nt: TGCAGCGGATGGACAGGCGCCGGGAATGAGCAGTTCTTC
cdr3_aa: CSGWTGAGNEQFF

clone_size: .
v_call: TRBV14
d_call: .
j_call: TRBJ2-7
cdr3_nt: TGTGCCAGCAGTTGGGGGCTCGGGCAGTACTTC
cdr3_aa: CASSWGLGQYF